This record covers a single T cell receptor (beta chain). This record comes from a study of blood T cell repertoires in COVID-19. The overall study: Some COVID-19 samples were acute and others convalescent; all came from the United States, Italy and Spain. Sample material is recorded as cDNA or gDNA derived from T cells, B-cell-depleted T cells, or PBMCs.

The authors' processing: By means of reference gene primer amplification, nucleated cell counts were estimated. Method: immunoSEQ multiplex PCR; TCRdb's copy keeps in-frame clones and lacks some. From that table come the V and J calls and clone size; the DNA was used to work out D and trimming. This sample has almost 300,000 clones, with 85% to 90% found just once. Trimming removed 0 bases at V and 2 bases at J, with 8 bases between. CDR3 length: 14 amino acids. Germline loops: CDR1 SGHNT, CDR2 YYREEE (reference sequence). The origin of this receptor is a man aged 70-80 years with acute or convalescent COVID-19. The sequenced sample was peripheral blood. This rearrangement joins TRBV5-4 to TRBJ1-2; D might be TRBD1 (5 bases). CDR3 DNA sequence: TGTGCCAGCAGCTTGGAGGGGCTGAACTATGGCTACACCTTC. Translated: CASSLEGLNYGYTF.